The 4 T cell receptor beta chains reported below all come from one sample, sequenced in a study of blood T cell repertoires in COVID-19. TCRdb's table, derived via immunoSEQ multiplex PCR, lists solely in-frame clones and lacks some. The sample includes tens of thousands of clones, roughly 86% seen only once; the top ten take about 10%. Sequences were obtained from peripheral blood. All receptors come from a man aged 60 to 69 with acute or convalescent COVID-19.

This chain uses TRBV5-1 with TRBJ2-5; D is perhaps TRBD2 (6 bases). V was shortened by 3 bases and J by 5 bases, with 11 bases between the two germline ends. Germline values: CDR1 SGHRS, CDR2 YFSETQ. The CDR3 covers 13 residues. For the CDR3, the DNA is TGCGCCAGCAGCTACGGGAGCGGGGAGACCCAGTACTTC. It codes for CASSYGSGETQYF.

The J gene is TRBJ1-5, the V gene TRBV19, with D hard to call. Looked up from germline, CDR1 is LNHDA and CDR2 is SQIVND (reference sequence). Trimming took off 7 bases at V and 7 bases at J, with 20 bases between the two ends. The CDR3 extends over 15 amino acids. CDR3 coding DNA: TGTGCCAGTACCTCCAGAGGGAGGGCGGGGCAGCCCCAGCATTTT. Its protein is CASTSRGRAGQPQHF. Full variable domain (outside the CDR3, taken from reference TRBV19 and TRBJ1-5): DGGITQSPKYLFRKEGQNVTLSCEQNLNHDAMYWYRQDPGQGLRLIYYSQIVNDFQKGDIAEGYSVSREKKESFPLTVTSAQKNPTAFYLCASTSRGRAGQPQHFGDGTRLSIL.

This chain links TRBV19 with TRBJ2-1, with TRBD2 matching 10 bases. The germline V gene encodes CDR1 LNHDA and CDR2 SQIVND (reference sequence). With 6 bases clipped from V and 7 bases from J, the junction kept 6 bases outside the gene matches. This CDR3 is built from 14 residues. The CDR3 here is CASRLAGVGNEQFF. The CDR3 coding sequence is TGTGCCAGTAGGCTAGCGGGAGTAGGGAATGAGCAGTTCTTC.

The gene calls are TRBV19 and TRBJ2-5; no reliable D call. There are 11 residues in the CDR3. CDR1 LNHDA and CDR2 SQIVND come from the germline V gene (reference sequence). The V end was cut by 7 bases, the J end by 5 bases, with 8 bases between. CDR3 nucleotides: TGTGCCAGTAAAGATGAGGAGACCCAGTACTTC. Protein product: CASKDEETQYF.